The 21 T cell receptor beta chains below all came from one sample that was sequenced in a study of blood T cell repertoires in COVID-19. TCRdb keeps only in-frame clones here, not all; method: immunoSEQ multiplex PCR. The sample lists 400,000 to 500,000 clones, about 88% occurring once. The sequenced sample was PBMCs or T cells enriched from blood (not recorded which). These receptors originate from a woman younger than 35 who had been exposed to COVID-19.

The chain recombines TRBV21-1 with TRBJ1-3; no check of the table's D call, TRBD1, against the DNA was made. TRBV21-1 is a known pseudogene. The CDR3 runs to 16 residues. The DNA for the CDR3 is TGTGCCAGCTCCGGGACGGACAGGGGCGGTGGAAACACCATATATTTT. Encoded protein: CASSGTDRGGGNTIYF.

The gene calls are TRBV7-3 and TRBJ1-1, with 11 bases aligning to TRBD1. V lost 2 bases to trimming and J lost 1 base; unmatched junction nucleotides: 3. CDR1 and CDR2 from the germline V gene are SGHTA and FQGTGA. The CDR3 has 16 residues. CDR3 sequence reads: CASSLGTGGKNTEAFF. The CDR3 nucleotides are TGTGCCAGCAGCTTAGGGACAGGGGGAAAGAACACTGAAGCTTTCTTT.

This clone was picked up one time. This chain connects TRBV28 to TRBJ2-3; D gene unclear. V dropped 11 bases and J dropped 0 bases, with 21 bases sitting between them. There are 16 residues in the CDR3. Per the germline V gene, CDR1 is MDHEN and CDR2 is SYDVKM. CDR3 DNA sequence: TGTGCCCGATCGGCCCCACCGCGGAGAAGCACAGATACGCAGTATTTT. Its protein product is CARSAPPRRSTDTQYF.

This clone appeared a single time. This sequence joins TRBV3-1 (or the pseudogene TRBV3-2) and TRBJ1-4; D might be TRBD1 (5 bases). With 1 base removed from V and 8 bases from J, the gap between germline ends came to 8 bases. The CDR3 loop spans 13 amino acids. CDR1 is LGHDT, CDR2 YNNKEL, per germline (reference sequence). CDR3 nucleotides: TGTGCCAGCAGCCAAGTATACAGGGAAAAACTGTTTTTT. This gives the protein CASSQVYREKLFF.

This clone has only one observation. J is TRBJ1-2 and V is TRBV2; D gene uncertain. V was shortened by 7 bases and J by 6 bases, with 21 bases between the two germline ends. Germline V CDR1 and CDR2: SNHLY, FYNNEI. The CDR3 covers 15 residues. CDR3 coding DNA: TGTGCCAGCATCCGAGACCCTAATAACTATAATGGCTACACCTTC. Its protein is CASIRDPNNYNGYTF.

V usage is TRBV19 and J usage is TRBJ1-2, with TRBD1 identical over 7 bases. Germline-derived CDR1 and CDR2 are LNHDA and SQIVND (reference sequence). V was pared by 9 bases and J by 4 bases, with 14 bases of the junction left unmatched. The CDR3 spans 15 residues. Here the CDR3 reads CASRPDRVLGYGYTF. DNA for the CDR3: TGTGCCAGCCGGCCCGACAGGGTTCTGGGCTATGGCTACACCTTC.

The chain employs TRBV25-1 and TRBJ2-4; D gene unclear. The germline V gene encodes CDR1 MGHDK and CDR2 SYGVNS. CDR3 length equals 16 residues. V dropped 2 bases and J dropped 0 bases, with 11 bases sitting between them. The CDR3 region has the DNA TGTGCCAGCAGTGAAGGTGGCAGTCTAGCCAAAAACATTCAGTACTTC. It yields the protein CASSEGGSLAKNIQYF.

The chain couples TRBV5-1 to TRBJ2-2, with TRBD1 as a possible D gene (5 bases). This CDR3 spans 15 amino acids. Per germline, CDR1 SGHRS and CDR2 YFSETQ. V was clipped by 3 bases and J by 5 bases, with 14 bases between them. The chain's CDR3 is CASSYQGEGTGELFF. The CDR3 DNA follows: TGCGCCAGCAGCTATCAAGGGGAAGGGACCGGGGAGCTGTTTTTT.

This chain connects TRBV5-5 to TRBJ1-4; TRBD1 matches at 7 bases. The germline V gene encodes CDR1 SGHKS and CDR2 YYEKEE (reference sequence). The J segment lost 5 bases and the V segment lost 3 bases, leaving 7 bases of the junction unmatched. The CDR3 spans 15 residues. The CDR3 sequence: CASSSGQVANEKLFF. The CDR3 region has the DNA TGTGCCAGCAGCTCCGGACAGGTAGCAAATGAAAAACTGTTTTTT.

The chain links TRBV6-7 to TRBJ1-3, with D unclear. TRBV6-7 has ORF status, its function being uncertain. The germline V and J ends were trimmed by 7 bases and 4 bases, with 17 bases remaining between them. The CDR3 has 15 residues. The CDR3 DNA is TGTGCCAGCACCTCTCGTGCGGCAGTCGGAAACACCATATATTTT. Its protein is CASTSRAAVGNTIYF.

The V gene is TRBV30, the J gene TRBJ2-3, with TRBD2 matching 7 bases. Trimming took 2 bases from V and 6 from J; bases not matched to a gene: 8. Germline lookup yields CDR1 GTSNPN and CDR2 SVGIG (reference sequence). The CDR3 sequence is 14 residues long. The CDR3 nucleotides read TGTGCCTGGAGTCGGGGAGGGGAAGTTGATACGCAGTATTTT. The encoded protein is CAWSRGGEVDTQYF. Full variable domain (missing parts from reference TRBV30 and TRBJ2-3): SQTIHQWPATLVQPVGSPLSLECTVEGTSNPNLYWYRQAAGRGLQLLFYSVGIGQISSEVPQNLSASRPQDRQFILSSKKLLLSDSGFYLCAWSRGGEVDTQYFGPGTRLTVL.

This sequence joins TRBV5-1 and TRBJ2-6; 8 positions match TRBD1. The CDR3 is 17 amino acids. Germline assignment: CDR1 SGHRS and CDR2 YFSETQ. J lost 0 bases, V lost 3 bases, and 5 bases had no gene match. For the CDR3, the DNA is TGCGCCAGCAGCTCGGACAGGGCCGTCTCTGGGGCCAACGTCCTGACTTTC. It translates to CASSSDRAVSGANVLTF.

This clone was counted a few times. The chain joins TRBV18 to TRBJ2-7; D might be TRBD2 (7 bases). This CDR3 is 14 amino acids long. Between the trimmed V and J ends, which lost 5 bases and 5 bases, there was a span of 16 bases. From germline, CDR1 is KGHSH and CDR2 LQKENI. This CDR3 is CASSSRQAGDEQYF. The CDR3 region has the DNA TGTGCCAGCTCATCCCGACAGGCGGGGGACGAGCAGTACTTC. Complete variable domain (other parts from reference TRBV18 and TRBJ2-7): NAGVMQNPRHLVRRRGQEARLRCSPMKGHSHVYWYRQLPEEGLKFMVYLQKENIIDESGMPKERFSAEFPKEGPSILRIQQVVRGDSAAYFCASSSRQAGDEQYFGPGTRLTVT.

V and J are TRBV7-8 and TRBJ2-7; a weak D match, TRBD2 (6 bases). This CDR3 comprises 15 residues. Trimming cost V 4 bases and J 2 bases, with 15 bases left between them. The V gene's germline CDR1 is SGHVS and CDR2 FQNEAQ. The CDR3 sequence is CASSSVSGATYEQYF. CDR3 in DNA: TGTGCCAGCAGCTCTGTATCGGGAGCGACCTACGAGCAGTACTTC.

The chain couples TRBV4-3 to TRBJ1-6; a weak D match, TRBD1 (6 bases). V was shortened by 4 bases and J by 12 bases, with 22 bases between the two germline ends. CDR3 length: 16 amino acids. Looked up from germline, CDR1 is LGHNA and CDR2 is YSLEER. The CDR3 sequence: CASSLSAGAGRGPLHF. CDR3 DNA sequence: TGCGCCAGCAGCCTCAGCGCAGGGGCGGGCCGGGGACCCCTCCACTTT.

V and J are TRBV12-3 or TRBV12-4 and TRBJ2-1; TRBD1 is a possible D gene (6 bases). CDR3 length: 13 amino acids. Trimming removed 6 bases from V and 0 bases from J, with 6 bases in between. The CDR3 loop is CASRDSSYNEQFF. As DNA, the CDR3 is TGTGCCAGCAGGGACAGCTCCTACAATGAGCAGTTCTTC.

The chain links TRBV14 to TRBJ2-1, with 10 bases matching TRBD2. Losses at the gene ends were 0 bases for V and 7 bases for J; bases not matched to a gene: 9. CDR3 length: 17 residues. In germline, CDR1 is SGHDN, CDR2 FVKESK. CDR3 amino acids: CASSQDRLLAGRNEQFF. DNA for the CDR3: TGTGCCAGCAGCCAAGATAGGTTACTAGCGGGGAGGAATGAGCAGTTCTTC.

The V and J genes are TRBV28 and TRBJ2-5; 8 nucleotides line up with TRBD2. Trimming removed 5 bases from V and 5 bases from J; junction bases left unmatched: 16. Germline V gene sequence: CDR1 MDHEN, CDR2 SYDVKM. The CDR3 is 17 amino acids. The CDR3 DNA reads as TGTGCCAGCAGTCTCCAAGGGGTAGCGGGACCCTTCGAGACCCAGTACTTC. Protein: CASSLQGVAGPFETQYF.

The gene calls are TRBV19 and TRBJ1-3; D remains ambiguous. Trimming removed 9 bases from V and 0 bases from J, with 12 bases in between. Germline CDR1 reads LNHDA; CDR2 reads SQIVND (reference sequence). This CDR3 has 14 residues. The CDR3 sequence: CASSQAPSGNTIYF. Here the CDR3 DNA reads TGTGCCAGCTCTCAGGCTCCCTCTGGAAACACCATATATTTT.

This chain joins TRBV7-3 and TRBJ2-5; TRBD1 is a possible D gene (5 bases). Germline V lookup: CDR1 SGHTA, CDR2 FQGTGA. This CDR3 spans 17 amino acids. The ends were cut back, 0 bases at V and 3 bases at J, with 17 bases in the middle. CDR3 bases: TGTGCCAGCAGCTTAACCCCTCGGGCAGGGCAGGAAGAGACCCAGTACTTC. Protein: CASSLTPRAGQEETQYF.

This chain joins TRBV7-9 and TRBJ2-2; TRBD2 matches 11 bases. V dropped 5 bases and J dropped 3; count of bases not matched to a gene: 5. Germline V gene sequence: CDR1 SEHNR, CDR2 FQNEAQ (reference sequence). The CDR3 is 16 amino acids. In DNA form, the CDR3 reads TGTGCCAGCAGCAAAACTAGCGGGAGAGACACCGGGGAGCTGTTTTTT. It translates to CASSKTSGRDTGELFF.